This T cell receptor beta chain was observed in a study of blood T cell repertoires in COVID-19. V gave up 2 bases and J gave up 5 bases, with 12 bases separating them. CDR1 and CDR2 (germline): LGHDT, YNNKEL (reference sequence). CDR3 length equals 14 residues. Sequenced by immunoSEQ multiplex PCR; TCRdb stores in-frame clones only, minus some. The sample lists around 270,000 clones, around 85% occurring once. The material sequenced was peripheral blood. The receptor was isolated from a human donor with COVID-19, enrolled during active disease. The donor label of this sample is uncertain. The V call is TRBV3-1 (or the pseudogene TRBV3-2), the J call TRBJ1-1; tentatively, D is TRBD1 (5 bases). CDR3 loop: CASSQPGTGTEAFF. DNA for the CDR3: TGTGCCAGCAGCCAACCCGGGACTGGGACTGAAGCTTTCTTT.